The clone carrying this T cell receptor beta chain appeared a few times. Total RNA was isolated from unfractionated whole blood. The entry originates in a study of human T cells and chemical hapten exposure. For the study at large: TCR yields per sample varied mostly from small pooled library volume differences.

In the authors' workflow: Samples contained a median of 95,638 TCRs, with a range of about 23,224 to 690,600. TCRdb itself ran the 5' RACE reads through MiXCR, one entry per CDR3 protein. Here the V and J calls rest on TCRdb's processing, not on the authors' analysis. The table includes 70,000 to 85,000 distinct CDR3 sequences, more than 15% detected once. Per the germline V gene, CDR1 is SEHNR and CDR2 is FQNEAQ (reference sequence). The CDR3 covers 13 residues. The ends were cut back, 2 bases at V and 10 bases at J, with 9 bases in the middle. This chain joins TRBV7-9 and TRBJ1-6; no definite D call. This TCR derives from a female donor in good health. The CDR3 region is CASSLFQDSPLHF. In DNA, the CDR3 is TGTGCCAGCAGCTTATTCCAAGACTCACCCCTCCACTTT. Looking up the rest from reference TRBV7-9 and TRBJ1-6 gives the full variable domain: DTGVSQNPRHKITKRGQNVTFRCDPISEHNRLYWYRQTLGQGPEFLTYFQNEAQLEKSRLLSDRFSAERPKGSFSTLEIQRTEQGDSAMYLCASSLFQDSPLHFGNGTRLTVT.